The present entry profiles one T cell receptor beta chain with its context. This sample was taken from a study of blood T cell repertoires in COVID-19. Study-wide context: Acute and convalescent COVID-19 specimens originated in the United States, Italy and Spain. In each case, the material was cDNA or gDNA derived from T cells, B-cell-depleted T cells, or PBMCs.

The repertoire was sequenced with immunoSEQ multiplex PCR; TCRdb's copy has only in-frame clones and lacks some. The table lists roughly 34,000 clones, 75% to 90% of them singletons. V was trimmed by 6 bases and J by 5 bases, leaving 10 bases between them. Looked up from germline, CDR1 is DFQATT and CDR2 is SNEGSKA (reference sequence). CDR3 length: 11 amino acids. The rearrangement links TRBV20-1 to TRBJ2-5; D is perhaps TRBD1 (6 bases). Source material: peripheral blood. The TCR comes from a man older than 75 with active COVID-19. The CDR3 sequence is CSAVRGETQYF. The CDR3 coding sequence is TGCAGTGCAGTAAGGGGGGAGACCCAGTACTTC.